One sample yielded the 11 T cell receptor beta chains listed below, sequenced in a study of radiotherapy plus CTLA-4 blockade in lung cancer. Generated by immunoSEQ multiplex PCR, the TCRdb table keeps only in-frame clones and is missing some. The sample has over 60,000 clones, roughly 87% seen once; the top ten hold over 35%. The specimen was peripheral blood, collected from a patient treated with radiotherapy plus ipilimumab. These receptors came from a human donor with non-small cell lung cancer that progressed on radiotherapy plus ipilimumab.

This clone is a singleton in its sample. The gene calls are TRBV20-1 and TRBJ1-1; D is undetermined. The CDR3 is made up of 10 amino acids. The germline V gene encodes CDR1 DFQATT and CDR2 SNEGSKA (reference sequence). This CDR3 reads CRLEGREAFF. CDR3 nucleotide sequence: TGCAGGTTGGAAGGTCGTGAAGCTTTCTTT.

The chain uses TRBV10-3 and TRBJ1-1; possible D gene TRBD1, 5 bases. Germline V gives CDR1 ENHRY, CDR2 SYGVKD. The ends were cut back, 2 bases at V and 0 bases at J, with 10 bases in the middle. The CDR3 spans 15 residues. In nucleotides, the CDR3 is TGTGCCATCAGTGAGGGGGGAGGGGTGAACACTGAAGCTTTCTTT. It specifies CAISEGGGVNTEAFF.

This chain uses TRBV6-5 with TRBJ1-2; 9 bases align to TRBD1. Trimming cost V 0 bases and J 8 bases; bases outside gene matches: 7. Germline lookup yields CDR1 MNHEY and CDR2 SVGAGI. The CDR3 length is 15 residues. This chain's CDR3 is CASSYSTTGGQGYTF. As DNA, the CDR3 is TGTGCCAGCAGTTACTCGACTACAGGGGGCCAAGGCTACACCTTC.

The chain links TRBV6-6 to TRBJ1-5; tentative D call: TRBD1 (5 bases). The CDR3 extends over 16 amino acids. The germline gives CDR1 MNHNY, CDR2 SVGAGI (reference sequence). Trimming pared 5 bases from V and 3 bases from J, leaving 17 bases between. The CDR3 sequence is CASSTPGGEPNQPQHF. DNA of the CDR3: TGTGCCAGCAGTACCCCAGGAGGGGAGCCCAATCAGCCCCAGCATTTT.

The V and J genes are TRBV5-6 and TRBJ2-7, with D possibly TRBD1 on 6 matching bases. The CDR3 has 12 amino acids. Germline loops: CDR1 SGHDT, CDR2 YYEEEE. Trimming removed 6 bases at V and 6 bases at J, with 13 bases between. This CDR3 is CASNTGFGEQYF. CDR3 nucleotides: TGTGCCAGCAACACAGGGTTCGGCGAGCAGTACTTC.

V and J are TRBV5-1 and TRBJ2-5, with unresolved D. The CDR3 spans 14 residues. Per germline, CDR1 SGHRS and CDR2 YFSETQ. Deletions cut 0 bases from V and 3 bases from J, with 9 bases between. CDR3 DNA: TGCGCCAGCAGCTTGGAAGGCAGGAAAGAGACCCAGTACTTC. Its translation: CASSLEGRKETQYF.

V and J are TRBV10-2 and TRBJ2-7, with unresolved D. Trimming stripped 5 bases from V and 1 base from J, with 6 bases between. Germline CDR1 reads WSHSY; CDR2 reads SAAADI. This CDR3 spans 12 amino acids. For the CDR3, the DNA is TGCGCCAGCAGTTTGGGATCCTACGAGCAGTACTTC. Residues: CASSLGSYEQYF.

The chain has TRBV13 and TRBJ1-3; 10 bases fit TRBD1. CDR1 PRHDT and CDR2 FYEKMQ come from the germline V gene (reference sequence). This CDR3 spans 17 amino acids. The V segment lost 5 bases and the J segment 4 bases; nucleotides outside the gene matches: 11. The CDR3: CASSRPPGQGTGNTIYF. The DNA of the CDR3 is TGTGCCAGCAGCCGACCACCGGGACAGGGGACAGGAAACACCATATATTTT.

The chain joins TRBV6-5 to TRBJ2-1, with unresolved D. V shed 2 bases and J shed 7 bases, with 12 bases lying between them. In germline, CDR1 is MNHEY, CDR2 SVGAGI. This CDR3 comprises 14 residues. CDR3 loop: CASSYRLMENEQFF. In DNA, the CDR3 is TGTGCCAGCAGTTACCGCCTAATGGAAAATGAGCAGTTCTTC.

The rearrangement links TRBV27 to TRBJ1-4; no reliable D call. V shed 3 bases and J shed 3 bases, with 14 bases lying between them. CDR3 size: 16 residues. From germline, CDR1 is MNHEY and CDR2 SMNVEV (reference sequence). The CDR3 sequence is CASSFRRASANEKLFF. The CDR3 nucleotides read TGTGCCAGCAGTTTTAGGAGGGCCTCGGCTAATGAAAAACTGTTTTTT.

A word on this clone: At the DNA level, this CDR3 is encoded by other sequences in the same sample as well. The rearrangement joins TRBV5-1 to TRBJ1-5; tentatively, D is TRBD1 (5 bases). V lost 0 bases and J 0 bases, leaving 7 bases between the germline ends. Germline CDR1 reads SGHRS; CDR2 reads YFSETQ. There are 15 residues in the CDR3. CDR3 amino acids: CASSLEGYSNQPQHF. CDR3 DNA sequence: TGCGCCAGCAGCTTGGAGGGGTATAGCAATCAGCCCCAGCATTTT.